These 3 T cell receptor beta chains share one sample of origin, sequenced in a study of blood T cell repertoires in COVID-19. The assay was immunoSEQ multiplex PCR, and TCRdb's table has in-frame clones only and misses some. The table records approximately 85,000 clones, about nine tenths of them present only once. The sample comprised peripheral blood. The receptors shown here come from a man in his forties or fifties with active or convalescent COVID-19.

The chain links TRBV24-1 to TRBJ2-7; D is undetermined. Trimming left V 7 bases short and J 4 bases short, with 10 bases between. The CDR3 covers 12 residues. Germline V CDR1 and CDR2: KGHDR, SFDVKD. DNA for the CDR3: TGTGCCACCAGCCAGGAAGGTTACGAGCAGTACTTC. Encoded protein: CATSQEGYEQYF.

The V and J genes are TRBV5-1 and TRBJ2-7, with D possibly matching TRBD1 (6 bases). Germline CDR1 SGHRS, CDR2 YFSETQ. This CDR3 has 13 residues. Trimming took 2 bases from V and 7 from J, leaving 13 bases between them. Here the CDR3 DNA reads TGCGCCAGCAGCTTCGGGCCCCAGGGGGAGCAGTACTTC. Translating it yields CASSFGPQGEQYF.

V is TRBV30 and J is TRBJ2-2; D remains unclear. The germline V gene encodes CDR1 GTSNPN and CDR2 SVGIG (reference sequence). V lost 0 bases to trimming and J lost 0 bases, with 8 bases between them. The CDR3 runs to 15 residues. The CDR3 region has the DNA TGTGCCTGGAGTGTAGACACCGCGAACACCGGGGAGCTGTTTTTT. Translation gives CAWSVDTANTGELFF.